This TCR beta chain originates from a study of beta chain features in type 1 diabetes. Whole-study findings and limits: It was not settled here whether HLA type affects TCRB rearrangement. A pattern of fewer insertions and more deletions at VDJ junctions was seen in type 1 diabetes patients. In all four CD4+ subsets, TCRB CDR3 length was significantly, moderately reduced in type 1 diabetes.

Trimming pared 5 bases from V and 5 bases from J, leaving 13 bases between. The CDR3 has 13 residues. Germline lookup yields CDR1 SGHTA and CDR2 FQGTGA. Remarks on this clone: Its specificity is not known.

The isolated RNA, all of it, was reverse transcribed, so expressed TCRB transcripts were what got sequenced. TCRdb's copy holds only in-frame clones and misses some; the assay was immunoSEQ multiplex PCR. This sample has more than 95,000 clones, with around a sixth found just once. The V gene is TRBV7-3, the J gene TRBJ2-7; perhaps TRBD2 as D (5 bases). This sequence was found in a man younger than 35 with type 1 diabetes. The sequenced material came from central memory CD4+ T cells from blood. In DNA, the CDR3 is TGTGCCAGCAGCCCCACTAGAGACCACGAGCAGTACTTC. This encodes CASSPTRDHEQYF.